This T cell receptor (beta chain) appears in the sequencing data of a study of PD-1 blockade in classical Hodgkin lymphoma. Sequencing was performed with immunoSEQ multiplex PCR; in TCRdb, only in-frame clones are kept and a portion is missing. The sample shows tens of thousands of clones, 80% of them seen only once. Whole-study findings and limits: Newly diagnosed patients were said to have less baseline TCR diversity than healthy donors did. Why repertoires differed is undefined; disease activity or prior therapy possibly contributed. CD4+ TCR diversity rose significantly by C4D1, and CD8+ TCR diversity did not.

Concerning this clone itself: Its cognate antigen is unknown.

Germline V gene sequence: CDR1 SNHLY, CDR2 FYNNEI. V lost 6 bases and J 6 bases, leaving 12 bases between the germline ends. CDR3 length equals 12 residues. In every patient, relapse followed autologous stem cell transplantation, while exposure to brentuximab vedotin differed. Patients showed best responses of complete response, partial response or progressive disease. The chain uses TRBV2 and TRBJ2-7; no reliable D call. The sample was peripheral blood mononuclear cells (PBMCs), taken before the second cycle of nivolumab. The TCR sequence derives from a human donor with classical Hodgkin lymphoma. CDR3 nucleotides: TGTGCCAGCAGCGAACGAGGAACCGAGCAGTACTTC. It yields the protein CASSERGTEQYF.